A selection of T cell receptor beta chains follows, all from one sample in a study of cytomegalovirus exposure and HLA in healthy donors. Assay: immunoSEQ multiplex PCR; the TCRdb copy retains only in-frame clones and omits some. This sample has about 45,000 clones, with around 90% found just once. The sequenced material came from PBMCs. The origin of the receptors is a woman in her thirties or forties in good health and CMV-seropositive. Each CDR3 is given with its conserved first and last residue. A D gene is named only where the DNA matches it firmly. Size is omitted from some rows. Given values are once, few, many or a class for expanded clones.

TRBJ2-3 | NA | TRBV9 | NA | TGTGCCAGCAGCGTAGATCCCCAAGCACCCCAGTATTTT | CASSVDPQAPQYF
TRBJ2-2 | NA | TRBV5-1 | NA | TGCGCCAGCAGCTTCCCTAGCACCGGGGAGCTGTTTTTT | CASSFPSTGELFF
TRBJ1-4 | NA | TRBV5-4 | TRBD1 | TGTGCCAGCAGTTTGGACAGGGGGTATGCTAATGAAAAACTGTTTTTT | CASSLDRGYANEKLFF
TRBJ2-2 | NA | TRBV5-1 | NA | TGCGCCAGCAGCTTGCGGGTAAACGGGGAGCTGTTTTTT | CASSLRVNGELFF
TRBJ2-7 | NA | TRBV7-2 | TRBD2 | TGTGCCAGCAGCTTAGGGGCGGGAGGGGGCGAGCAGTACTTC | CASSLGAGGGEQYF
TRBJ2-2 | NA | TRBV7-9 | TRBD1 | TGTGCCAGCAGCACAGGGGGTATTGGCGGGGAGCTGTTTTTT | CASSTGGIGGELFF
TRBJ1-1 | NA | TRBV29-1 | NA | TGCAGCGTTCACAGGGTCGGTGCGGGGGGTGAAGCTTTCTTT | CSVHRVGAGGEAFF
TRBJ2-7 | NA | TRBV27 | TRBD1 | TGTGCCAGCAGTTTGTTACCGGGACAGCTCTACGAGCAGTACTTC | CASSLLPGQLYEQYF
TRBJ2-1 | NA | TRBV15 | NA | TGTGCCACCAGCAGAGAGGTCGGGGAGGTTCCTGAGCAGTTCTTC | CATSREVGEVPEQFF
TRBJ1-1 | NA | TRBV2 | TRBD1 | TGTGCCAGCAGATGGACAGGAGGATTGAACACTGAAGCTTTCTTT | CASRWTGGLNTEAFF
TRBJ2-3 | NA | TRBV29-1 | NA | TGCAGCGTTGCGAGTCTAGTCGTTGATACGCAGTATTTT | CSVASLVVDTQYF
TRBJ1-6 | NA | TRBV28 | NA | TGTGCCAGCAGTTCCTGGGGGGAGAATTCACCCCTCCACTTT | CASSSWGENSPLHF
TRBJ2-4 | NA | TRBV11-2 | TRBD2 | TGTGCCAGCAGCCAGCGGGGAGCGGCAAACATTCAGTACTTC | CASSQRGAANIQYF
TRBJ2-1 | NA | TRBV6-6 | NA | TGTGCCAGCAGCCCCACGCGGGCTGAGCAGTTCTTC | CASSPTRAEQFF
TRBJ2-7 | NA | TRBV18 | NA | TGTGCCAGCTCCCCAGCAGGGGTGGGGTTCTACGAGCAGTACTTC | CASSPAGVGFYEQYF
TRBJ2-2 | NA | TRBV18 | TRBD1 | TGTGCCAGCTCACCAGGGGGACAGGGATCCGGGGAGCTGTTTTTT | CASSPGGQGSGELFF
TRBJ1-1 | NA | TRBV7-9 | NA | TGTGCCAGCAGCCTGGGACAGAACACTGAAGCTTTCTTT | CASSLGQNTEAFF
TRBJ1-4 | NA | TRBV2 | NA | TGTGCCAGCTCAGGCCCCACGTCTAATGAAAAACTGTTTTTT | CASSGPTSNEKLFF
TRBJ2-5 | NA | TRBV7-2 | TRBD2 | TGTGCCAGCAGCTCTTGGGGCAAAAGGCGGGGGTATGAAGAGACCCAGTACTTC | CASSSWGKRRGYEETQYF
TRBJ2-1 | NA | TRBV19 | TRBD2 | TGTGCCAGTAGTTTGCGGGAGGGAGGCTCTATTGAGCAGTTCTTC | CASSLREGGSIEQFF
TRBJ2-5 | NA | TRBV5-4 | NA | TGTGCCAGCAGCCGGGACTCTGATGGGACCCAGTACTTC | CASSRDSDGTQYF
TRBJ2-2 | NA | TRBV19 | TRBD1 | TGTGCCACCGCGGACAGGGGCCGGGGGGAGCTGTTTTTT | CATADRGRGELFF
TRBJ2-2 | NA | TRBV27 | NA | TGTGCCAGCAGTTTATCCGGGAGGAACACCGGGGAGCTGTTTTTT | CASSLSGRNTGELFF
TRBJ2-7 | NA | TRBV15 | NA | TGTGCCACCAGCCGGGGAGGAGGGGTGGAGTACGAGCAGTACTTC | CATSRGGGVEYEQYF
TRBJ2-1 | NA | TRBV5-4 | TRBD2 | TGTGCCAGCAGCAAGCGGGGGGTAGCGGACAATGAGCAGTTCTTC | CASSKRGVADNEQFF
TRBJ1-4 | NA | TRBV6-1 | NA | TGTGCCAGCACGGGGTCAACTAATGAAAAACTGTTTTTT | CASTGSTNEKLFF
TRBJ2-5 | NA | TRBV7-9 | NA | TGTGCCAGCAGCACCCAGGGGACCCAGTACTTC | CASSTQGTQYF
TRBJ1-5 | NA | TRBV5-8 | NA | TGTGCCAGCAGCTTATTGAAGGAGACCAATCAGCCCCAGCATTTT | CASSLLKETNQPQHF
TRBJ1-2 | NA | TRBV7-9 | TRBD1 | TGTGCCAGCAGCCGGACGGGACAGGGGGATTTTGGCTACACCTTC | CASSRTGQGDFGYTF
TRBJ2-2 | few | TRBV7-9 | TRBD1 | TGTGCCAGCAGCTTGGGACAGGGGAACACCGGGGAGCTGTTTTTT | CASSLGQGNTGELFF
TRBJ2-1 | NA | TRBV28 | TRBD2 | TGTGCCAGCAGTCCCTCCGGCCCAGCGGGAGTAGGTGAGCAGTTCTTC | CASSPSGPAGVGEQFF
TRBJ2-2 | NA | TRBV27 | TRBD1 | TGTGCCAGCAGTACCCCGACAGGGCGATGGACCGGGGAGCTGTTTTTT | CASSTPTGRWTGELFF
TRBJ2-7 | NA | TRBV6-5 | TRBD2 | TGTGCCAGCAGAGGACTAGCGGGAGAGAGATACGAGCAGTACTTC | CASRGLAGERYEQYF
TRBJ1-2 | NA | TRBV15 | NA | TGTGCCACCAGCAGAGATTTGGGAGCGGGCTATGGCTACACCTTC | CATSRDLGAGYGYTF
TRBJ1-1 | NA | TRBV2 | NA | TGTGCCAGCAATGGCGGCTGGAACACTGAAGCTTTCTTT | CASNGGWNTEAFF
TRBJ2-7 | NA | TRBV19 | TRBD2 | TGTGCCAGTAGTAACCTCGGGACTAGCGGGACGTACTCCTACGAGCAGTACTTC | CASSNLGTSGTYSYEQYF
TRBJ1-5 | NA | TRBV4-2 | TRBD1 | TGTGCCAGCAGCCAAGACGTCGGGACAGGGTCAACTGTTCGCAATCAGCCCCAGCATTTT | CASSQDVGTGSTVRNQPQHF
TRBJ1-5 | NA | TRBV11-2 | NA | TGTGCCAGCAGCCCGGACAGAGATCAGCCCCAGCATTTT | CASSPDRDQPQHF
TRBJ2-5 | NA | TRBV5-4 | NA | TGTGCCAGCAGCCCAGGGGCGGAGACCCAGTACTTC | CASSPGAETQYF
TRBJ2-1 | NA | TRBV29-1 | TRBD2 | TGCAGCGCCAAGGAGACTAGCGGGAACAATGAGCAGTTCTTC | CSAKETSGNNEQFF
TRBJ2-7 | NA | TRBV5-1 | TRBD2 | TGCGCCAGCAGCTTCTCGGGGGGTGCTTACGAGCAGTACTTC | CASSFSGGAYEQYF
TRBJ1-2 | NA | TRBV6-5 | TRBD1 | TGTGCCAGCAGCGTACAGGGGGGAGGCTATGGCTACACCTTC | CASSVQGGGYGYTF
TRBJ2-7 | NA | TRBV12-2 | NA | TGTGCAAGTCGCCTCAGTGGTGGAGACAGGTCCTACGAGCAGTACTTC | CASRLSGGDRSYEQYF
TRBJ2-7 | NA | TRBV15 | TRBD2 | TGTGCCACCAGCAGAGGGGTCAGCGGGGGATACGAGCAGTACTTC | CATSRGVSGGYEQYF
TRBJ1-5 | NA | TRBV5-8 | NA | TGTGCCGCCGGCGGGGGATATCAGCCCCAGCATTTT | CAAGGGYQPQHF
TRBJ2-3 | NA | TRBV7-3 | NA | TGTGCCAGCAGCTTAATGGGGCAGTCTAGCACAGATACGCAGTATTTT | CASSLMGQSSTDTQYF
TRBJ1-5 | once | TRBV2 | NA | TGTGCCAGAGACAGATATAGCAATCAGCCCCAGCATTTT | CARDRYSNQPQHF
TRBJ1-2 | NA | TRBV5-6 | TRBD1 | TGTGCCAGCAGCTTTGACGGGACAGGGGGTTATGGCTACACCTTC | CASSFDGTGGYGYTF
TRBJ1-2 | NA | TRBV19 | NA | TGTGCCAGTAGTATAGGGCGGTATGGCTACACCTTC | CASSIGRYGYTF
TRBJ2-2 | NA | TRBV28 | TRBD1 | TGTGCCAGCAGTTTCCAGGGGGCGAGGTACACCGGGGAGCTGTTTTTT | CASSFQGARYTGELFF
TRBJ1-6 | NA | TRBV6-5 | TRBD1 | TGTGCCAGCACCGAGGGGGCAACCTCACCCCTCCACTTT | CASTEGATSPLHF
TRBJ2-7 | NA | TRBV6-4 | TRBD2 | TGTGCCAGCAGTGACTCGATAGGACCCGGGGGGGCCTACGAGCAGTACTTC | CASSDSIGPGGAYEQYF
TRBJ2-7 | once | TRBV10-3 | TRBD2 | TGTGCCATCAGTGCCGGGACTAGTGGCTCCTACGAGCAGTACTTC | CAISAGTSGSYEQYF